These 10 T cell receptor beta chains were all obtained from the same sample, sequenced in a study of blood T cell repertoires in COVID-19. Sequencing used immunoSEQ multiplex PCR; TCRdb keeps in-frame clones, though not all of them. The sample contains about 270,000 clones, nearly 90% of which appear only once. Sequenced input: PBMCs or T cells enriched from blood (not recorded which). These receptors originate from a woman aged 60-75 years who had recovered from COVID-19.

The CDR3 region is CASSLGPGVSSYEQYF. The CDR3 DNA sequence: TGTGCCAGCAGCTTAGGTCCGGGGGTGAGCTCCTACGAGCAGTACTTC. The chain employs TRBV7-6 and TRBJ2-7; TRBD2 is a possible D gene (6 bases). V lost 1 base and J 0 bases, leaving 13 bases between the germline ends. The CDR3 is 16 residues long. The germline gives CDR1 SGHVS, CDR2 FNYEAQ.

The V gene is TRBV3-1 (or the pseudogene TRBV3-2), the J gene TRBJ1-4; possible D gene TRBD1, 5 bases. Germline V lookup: CDR1 LGHDT, CDR2 YNNKEL (reference sequence). There are 23 residues in the CDR3. The CDR3 protein is CAPYRRLMVGRRGFPGGNEKLFF. The CDR3 DNA sequence: TGTGCACCCTACCGGAGACTAATGGTAGGACGGCGGGGATTTCCCGGGGGGAATGAAAAACTGTTTTTT.

The chain links TRBV28 to TRBJ1-2, with 9 bases that match TRBD1. The V gene end was trimmed by 5 bases and the J gene end by 6 bases; junction bases not matched to a gene: 7. The CDR3 runs to 14 residues. Per germline, CDR1 MDHEN and CDR2 SYDVKM. The CDR3 here is CASSTGQGGNGYTF. The DNA of the CDR3 is TGTGCCAGCAGTACGGGACAGGGAGGGAATGGCTACACCTTC.

This rearrangement joins TRBV9 to TRBJ1-6, with D perhaps matching TRBD1 (6 bases). Trimming removed 4 bases at V and 0 bases at J, with 14 bases between. CDR1 and CDR2 (germline): SGDLS, YYNGEE. The CDR3 extends over 17 amino acids. CDR3 residues: CASSPRGGASYNSPLHF. CDR3 nucleotides: TGTGCCAGCAGCCCGCGGGGGGGCGCCTCCTATAATTCACCCCTCCACTTT.

The J gene is TRBJ1-6, the V gene TRBV28; TRBD1 matches 9 bases. CDR1 and CDR2 from the germline V gene are MDHEN and SYDVKM. V shed 5 bases and J 5 bases; nucleotides not matched to a gene: 7. CDR3 length equals 16 residues. The CDR3 loop is CASSLSDRGHNSPLHF. CDR3 sequence (DNA): TGTGCCAGCAGTCTCTCGGACAGGGGTCATAATTCACCCCTCCACTTT.

The rearrangement joins TRBV2 to TRBJ2-7; the match to TRBD1 covers 9 bases. The V segment lost 6 bases and the J segment 7 bases; nucleotides outside the gene matches: 13. The CDR3 extends over 15 amino acids. The germline V gene encodes CDR1 SNHLY and CDR2 FYNNEI. The CDR3 is CASSQVRTGAREQYF. DNA of the CDR3: TGTGCCAGCAGCCAAGTCAGGACAGGGGCTAGGGAGCAGTACTTC.

The chain is built from TRBV28 and TRBJ1-1; D is possibly TRBD1 (6 bases). The CDR3 has 14 amino acids. Germline values: CDR1 MDHEN, CDR2 SYDVKM. The V and J ends lost 6 bases and 4 bases respectively, with 15 bases between them. Here the CDR3 reads CASSVGGGGTEAFF. The DNA for the CDR3 is TGTGCCAGCAGCGTGGGGGGGGGCGGCACTGAAGCTTTCTTT.

The CDR3: CASSQVQASTEAFF. The DNA of the CDR3 is TGTGCCAGCAGCCAAGTTCAAGCGAGCACTGAAGCTTTCTTT. The V and J genes are TRBV3-1 (or the pseudogene TRBV3-2) and TRBJ1-1; no definite D call. Germline lookup yields CDR1 LGHDT and CDR2 YNNKEL (reference sequence). With 1 base removed from V and 4 bases from J, the gap between germline ends came to 10 bases. The CDR3 loop spans 14 amino acids.

The CDR3 protein is CASRIFTGFITEAFF. The CDR3 DNA reads TGTGCCAGCAGGATATTTACCGGGTTTATCACTGAAGCTTTCTTT. The chain carries TRBV5-8 and TRBJ1-1; D is ambiguous. The germline V and J ends were trimmed by 5 bases and 4 bases, with 18 bases remaining between them. CDR3 length equals 15 residues. CDR1 and CDR2 from the germline V gene are SGHTS and YDEGEE.

J is TRBJ1-1 and V is TRBV5-8; D not resolved. The CDR3 loop spans 13 amino acids. With 0 bases removed from V and 9 bases from J, the gap between germline ends came to 12 bases. The germline V gene has CDR1 SGHTS and CDR2 YDEGEE. CDR3 region: CASSLAGAWKAFF. In DNA form, the CDR3 reads TGTGCCAGCAGCTTGGCGGGTGCTTGGAAAGCTTTCTTT. Full variable domain (outside the CDR3, taken from reference TRBV5-8 and TRBJ1-1): EAGVTQSPTHLIKTRGQQATLRCSPISGHTSVYWYQQALGLGLQFLLWYDEGEERNRGNFPPRFSGRQFPNYSSELNVNALELEDSALYLCASSLAGAWKAFFGQGTRLTVV.